The present TCR beta chain was sequenced within a study of blood T cell repertoires in COVID-19. Study details: Material from acute and convalescent COVID-19 was sourced from the United States, Italy and Spain. The cDNA or gDNA used as material had been derived from T cells, B-cell-depleted T cells, or PBMCs.

The protocol was immunoSEQ multiplex PCR, while the TCRdb copy is restricted to in-frame clones and leaves out a portion. The sample gives roughly 180,000 clones, 82% of which show up once; roughly 10% is in the top ten. Sequences were obtained from peripheral blood. The receptor was derived from a woman older than 75 with active or convalescent COVID-19.

This CDR3 is CASSSDRGMEKAFF. The CDR3, as DNA: TGTGCCAGCAGCTCTGACAGGGGAATGGAGAAAGCTTTCTTT. The chain recombines TRBV7-3 with TRBJ1-1; 8 positions agree with TRBD1. The CDR3 sequence is 14 residues long. Per germline, CDR1 SGHTA and CDR2 FQGTGA. J was trimmed by 9 bases and V by 4 bases; bases with no gene match: 10.